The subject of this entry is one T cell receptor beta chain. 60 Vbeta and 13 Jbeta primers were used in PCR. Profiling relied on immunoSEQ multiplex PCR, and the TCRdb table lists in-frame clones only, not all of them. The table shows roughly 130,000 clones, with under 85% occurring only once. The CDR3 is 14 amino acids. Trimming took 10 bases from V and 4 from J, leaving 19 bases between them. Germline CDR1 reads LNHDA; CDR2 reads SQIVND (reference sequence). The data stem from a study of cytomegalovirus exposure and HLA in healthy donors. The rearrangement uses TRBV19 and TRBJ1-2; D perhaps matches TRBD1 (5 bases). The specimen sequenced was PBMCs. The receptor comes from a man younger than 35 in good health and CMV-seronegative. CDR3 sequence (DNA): TGTGCCACCTTTCAGGGCGCCTCCCTCTATGGCTACACCTTC. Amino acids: CATFQGASLYGYTF.